This T cell receptor beta chain appears in the sequencing data of a study of T cell repertoires in cytomegalovirus infection. Overall study: Public TCR beta signature analysis indicated the presence of both CMV infection and matching HLA type. General study points: People with CMV and the relevant HLA were identified by cumulative public TCR beta family frequency. In two of eight donors, the top clonotype was HLA-C-restricted CMV-specific.

The CDR3 contains 15 residues. V was pared by 6 bases and J by 12 bases, with 26 bases between. A single record per CDR3 protein comes from TCRdb applying MiXCR to the reads. The sample shows 300,000 to 400,000 distinct CDR3 sequences, roughly 18% of them seen only once. This clonotype has a count of ten or more. No antigen is known for it. V gene TRBV12-3 or TRBV12-4 combines with J gene TRBJ1-1; a weak D match, TRBD1 (6 bases). This TCR came from a human donor in good health (CMV status not recorded). Some clones in this sample may be carry-over from other donors' samples. Sequenced material: PBMCs. In DNA form, the CDR3 reads TGTGCCAGCAGAGAGGGTGGGGGCTGGGAGAAGGGGACTTTCTTT. Amino acids: CASREGGGWEKGTFF.